Presented here are 30 T cell receptor beta chains from one specimen sequenced in a study of OX40 agonist ivuxolimab in advanced cancers. Assay: immunoSEQ multiplex PCR; the TCRdb copy retains only in-frame clones and omits some. The sample yields tens of thousands of clones, around 80% seen once. The material sequenced was CD4+ or CD8+ T cells sorted from blood, taken in a trial of the OX40 agonist ivuxolimab. The receptors come from an adult with an advanced solid tumor such as melanoma, head and neck, liver or kidney cancer.

This clone appeared a few times. The chain has TRBV6-1 and TRBJ2-7; 7 nucleotides align to TRBD1. The CDR3 is made up of 13 amino acids. J gave up 0 bases and V 7 bases, and 3 bases lay outside the gene matches. Per the germline V gene, CDR1 is MNHNS and CDR2 is SASEGT. DNA for the CDR3: TGTGCCAGCAATCGGGACAGCTCCTACGAGCAGTACTTC. This encodes CASNRDSSYEQYF.

The chain joins TRBV5-1 to TRBJ2-3, with D perhaps matching TRBD2 (5 bases). CDR3 length: 15 residues. V was shortened by 0 bases and J by 6 bases, with 14 bases between the two germline ends. Germline V gene data show CDR1 as SGHRS and CDR2 as YFSETQ. This chain's CDR3 is CASSLAPGDRDTQYF. For the CDR3, the DNA is TGCGCCAGCAGCTTGGCCCCCGGGGATAGGGATACGCAGTATTTT.

The chain joins TRBV5-1 to TRBJ1-1; tentative D call: TRBD1 (5 bases). With 4 bases removed from V and 5 bases from J, the gap between germline ends came to 21 bases. Looked up from germline, CDR1 is SGHRS and CDR2 is YFSETQ. The CDR3 contains 16 residues. The CDR3 DNA follows: TGCGCCAGCAGCCCGTCCGGGGGGGGAGGGCGGACTGAAGCTTTCTTT. It encodes CASSPSGGGGRTEAFF.

This clone was observed a single time. J is TRBJ2-3 and V is TRBV7-8; the match to TRBD2 covers 14 bases. The V segment lost 6 bases and the J segment 11 bases; nucleotides outside the gene matches: 7. The CDR3 length is 14 residues. Per the germline V gene, CDR1 is SGHVS and CDR2 is FQNEAQ. CDR3 in DNA: TGTGCCAGCAGTAGCGGGACTAGCGGGAGTCTGCAGTATTTT. Amino acid sequence: CASSSGTSGSLQYF. The full variable domain, in which reference TRBV7-8 and TRBJ2-3 provide the parts outside the CDR3, is GAGVSQSPRYKVAKRGQDVALRCDPISGHVSLFWYQQALGQGPEFLTYFQNEAQLDKSGLPSDRFFAERPEGSVSTLKIQRTQQEDSAVYLCASSSGTSGSLQYFGPGTRLTVL.

The J gene is TRBJ1-3, the V gene TRBV19; D gene uncertain. Trimming shortened V by 8 bases and J by 0 bases, and 11 bases separated the two germline ends. Germline lookup yields CDR1 LNHDA and CDR2 SQIVND (reference sequence). This CDR3 has 14 amino acids. The DNA for the CDR3 is TGTGCCAGTTCAACGGAAGGCTCTGGAAACACCATATATTTT. Protein: CASSTEGSGNTIYF. Using reference TRBV19 and TRBJ1-3 for the parts outside the CDR3, the full variable domain is DGGITQSPKYLFRKEGQNVTLSCEQNLNHDAMYWYRQDPGQGLRLIYYSQIVNDFQKGDIAEGYSVSREKKESFPLTVTSAQKNPTAFYLCASSTEGSGNTIYFGEGSWLTVV.

The V call is TRBV4-3, the J call TRBJ2-5; maybe TRBD2 (6 bases). Germline-derived CDR1 and CDR2 are LGHNA and YSLEER. CDR3 size: 15 residues. V lost 1 base to trimming and J lost 2 bases, with 11 bases between them. The CDR3 bases are TGCGCCAGCAGCCAAGGGACTACCCAACAAGAGACCCAGTACTTC. This translates into CASSQGTTQQETQYF.

The chain has TRBV6-5 and TRBJ2-3; TRBD1 or TRBD2 may be the D gene (5 bases each). The CDR3 sequence is 14 residues long. V lost 5 bases, J lost 2 bases, and 11 bases lay in between. From germline, CDR1 is MNHEY and CDR2 SVGAGI. The CDR3 region has the DNA TGTGCCAGCAGTCCCGGGGCACTCACAGATACGCAGTATTTT. It codes for CASSPGALTDTQYF.

The chain carries TRBV9 and TRBJ2-1; weak D call: TRBD1 (5 bases). Germline CDR1 and CDR2: SGDLS and YYNGEE. This CDR3 has 13 amino acids. V shed 3 bases and J shed 8 bases, with 12 bases lying between them. The CDR3 loop reads CASSAPQGYEQFF. CDR3 nucleotide sequence: TGTGCCAGCAGCGCTCCGCAGGGCTATGAGCAGTTCTTC.

The chain combines TRBV9 with TRBJ2-3; D is unresolved. CDR1 and CDR2 (germline): SGDLS, YYNGEE. The V gene lost 0 bases and the J gene lost 6 bases, with 5 bases spanning the gap. This CDR3 spans 12 amino acids. In DNA, the CDR3 is TGTGCCAGCAGCGTAGCTGCGGATACGCAGTATTTT. This translates into CASSVAADTQYF.

This clone has a handful of counts. CDR3 loop: CASSFRLNQPQHF. The CDR3 DNA follows: TGTGCCAGCAGCTTCAGGTTAAATCAGCCCCAGCATTTT. The chain links TRBV7-2 to TRBJ1-5; D remains ambiguous. Trimming took off 3 bases at V and 4 bases at J, with 7 bases between the two ends. The CDR3 spans 13 residues. Germline-derived CDR1 and CDR2 are SGHTA and FQGNSA.

The V gene is TRBV7-9, the J gene TRBJ2-7, with D possibly being TRBD2 (6 bases). Trimming took off 4 bases at V and 4 bases at J, with 11 bases between the two ends. The CDR3 is 13 residues long. The germline CDR1 and CDR2 sequences are SEHNR and FQNEAQ (reference sequence). CDR3 in amino acids: CASSSRRDYEQYF. In DNA, the CDR3 is TGTGCCAGCAGCTCGAGGAGGGATTACGAGCAGTACTTC.

The J gene is TRBJ2-7, the V gene TRBV27; 9 positions match TRBD1. Germline V CDR1 and CDR2: MNHEY, SMNVEV (reference sequence). This CDR3 contains 17 residues. Trimming cost V 2 bases and J 2 bases; bases outside gene matches: 10. This chain's CDR3 is CASSLRVPGQGAYEQYF. The DNA of the CDR3 is TGTGCCAGCAGTTTAAGGGTACCGGGACAGGGAGCCTACGAGCAGTACTTC.

The chain carries TRBV5-4 and TRBJ2-7, with 12 bases fitting TRBD1. The CDR3 has 16 amino acids. The J segment lost 5 bases and the V segment lost 4 bases, leaving 10 bases of the junction unmatched. From germline, CDR1 is SGHNT and CDR2 YYREEE (reference sequence). The CDR3 loop reads CASSQTGTGGADEQYF. For the CDR3, the DNA is TGTGCCAGCAGCCAGACCGGGACAGGGGGCGCCGACGAGCAGTACTTC.

Comments on this clone: This may arise from a read error, as a much more abundant clone is one base away. The chain employs TRBV5-1 and TRBJ2-1, with 8 bases fitting TRBD2. CDR3 size: 15 residues. Germline V lookup: CDR1 SGHRS, CDR2 YFSETQ. CDR3 sequence reads: CARSPGAGGYDEQFF. CDR3 coding DNA: TGCGCCCGCAGCCCGGGGGCGGGGGGATATGATGAGCAGTTCTTC.

J is TRBJ2-7 and V is TRBV27, with no clear D. V was trimmed by 2 bases and J by 0 bases, leaving 14 bases between them. The CDR3 has 16 amino acids. CDR1 MNHEY and CDR2 SMNVEV come from the germline V gene (reference sequence). The DNA for the CDR3 is TGTGCCAGCAGTTTAAGTTGGGCACCAAGCTCCTACGAGCAGTACTTC. Amino acids: CASSLSWAPSSYEQYF.

This clone showed up just a few times. This sequence joins TRBV27 and TRBJ1-4; D possibly corresponds to TRBD1 (5 bases). The V gene lost 5 bases and the J gene lost 3 bases, with 10 bases spanning the gap. Germline loops: CDR1 MNHEY, CDR2 SMNVEV (reference sequence). This CDR3 spans 14 amino acids. The CDR3 region is CASSTGGPNEKLFF. CDR3 coding DNA: TGTGCCAGCAGTACGGGGGGTCCTAATGAAAAACTGTTTTTT.

J is TRBJ2-7 and V is TRBV5-6, with D unresolved. CDR1 and CDR2 (germline): SGHDT, YYEEEE. The CDR3 extends over 14 amino acids. Trimming stripped 4 bases from V and 2 bases from J, with 13 bases between. CDR3 protein: CASSLLQPPYEQYF. CDR3 sequence (DNA): TGTGCCAGCAGCCTACTCCAACCCCCCTACGAGCAGTACTTC.

This sequence joins TRBV28 and TRBJ1-5; D remains ambiguous. The CDR3 extends over 17 amino acids. Trimming removed 5 bases at V and 0 bases at J, with 17 bases between. Germline V gene lookup returns CDR1 MDHEN and CDR2 SYDVKM. DNA for the CDR3: TGTGCCAGCAGTGGGGATAAAGGCGCTTATAGCAATCAGCCCCAGCATTTT. It is translated as CASSGDKGAYSNQPQHF.

The chain employs TRBV28 and TRBJ2-3; 12 bases are a match to TRBD2. After removal of 2 bases from V and 3 bases from J, the junction contained 12 bases not matched to a gene. CDR1 is MDHEN and CDR2 is SYDVKM in the germline V gene. CDR3 length equals 19 residues. The CDR3 protein is CASSLRLAGGRISTDTQYF. The CDR3 bases are TGTGCCAGCAGTTTAAGGCTAGCGGGGGGGCGTATCTCTACAGATACGCAGTATTTT.

The V call is TRBV5-4, the J call TRBJ2-1; 7 bases fit TRBD1. J lost 5 bases, V lost 1 base, and 6 bases had no gene match. The CDR3 contains 15 residues. The V gene's germline CDR1 is SGHNT and CDR2 YYREEE (reference sequence). CDR3 bases: TGTGCCAGCAGCTTGTCGAGGGGGCTCAACAATGAGCAGTTCTTC. Translating gives CASSLSRGLNNEQFF.

The rearrangement uses TRBV7-9 and TRBJ1-2, with 8 positions matching TRBD1. Germline values: CDR1 SEHNR, CDR2 FQNEAQ (reference sequence). Trimming cost V 1 base and J 6 bases; bases outside gene matches: 4. The CDR3 sequence is 14 residues long. The chain's CDR3 is CASSLGTGSNGYTF. DNA for the CDR3: TGTGCCAGCAGCTTAGGGACAGGGTCCAATGGCTACACCTTC. Full variable domain (missing parts from reference TRBV7-9 and TRBJ1-2): DTGVSQNPRHKITKRGQNVTFRCDPISEHNRLYWYRQTLGQGPEFLTYFQNEAQLEKSRLLSDRFSAERPKGSFSTLEIQRTEQGDSAMYLCASSLGTGSNGYTFGSGTRLTVV.

V gene TRBV2 combines with J gene TRBJ1-3; TRBD1 matches at 10 bases. The junction had 10 bases not matched to a gene; V was cut back by 11 bases and J by 3 bases. Germline V lookup: CDR1 SNHLY, CDR2 FYNNEI. The CDR3 covers 15 residues. CDR3: CAGLLGQGIGNTIYF. CDR3 sequence (DNA): TGTGCCGGACTTTTGGGACAGGGGATTGGAAACACCATATATTTT.

This sequence joins TRBV4-1 and TRBJ1-1; perhaps TRBD1 as D (6 bases). In germline, CDR1 is MGHRA, CDR2 YSYEKL. V was shortened by 3 bases and J by 4 bases, with 18 bases between the two germline ends. This CDR3 has 16 residues. The CDR3 loop is CASSHLLRIRGTEAFF. CDR3 sequence (DNA): TGCGCCAGCAGCCACCTACTAAGAATCAGGGGCACTGAAGCTTTCTTT.

This clone turned up a few times. J is TRBJ2-7 and V is TRBV5-1; 9 nucleotides match TRBD2. This CDR3 is 14 amino acids long. After removal of 2 bases from V and 7 bases from J, the junction contained 7 bases not matched to a gene. Germline V gives CDR1 SGHRS, CDR2 YFSETQ. CDR3 DNA: TGCGCCAGCAGCTTTAGCGGGGGAGCCCAGGAGCAGTACTTC. Its translation: CASSFSGGAQEQYF.

In this sample, this clone turned up once. The chain recombines TRBV4-1 with TRBJ2-2; 7 bases map to TRBD1. The CDR3 is made up of 16 amino acids. Germline V gene lookup returns CDR1 MGHRA and CDR2 YSYEKL. With V trimmed by 2 bases and J by 4 bases, 7 bases remained unmatched. CDR3 sequence: CASSQPTGSVTGELFF. The CDR3 region has the DNA TGCGCCAGCAGCCAACCGACAGGGTCGGTCACCGGGGAGCTGTTTTTT.

By share, this clone ranks as medium-sized. The CDR3 DNA follows: TGCGCCAGCAGACTGGGGTTTGGGGAGACCCAGTACTTC. Protein sequence: CASRLGFGETQYF. The chain is built from TRBV4-1 and TRBJ2-5; D unresolved. Germline CDR1 is MGHRA and CDR2 is YSYEKL. The V end lost 6 bases, the J end lost 5 bases, and 13 bases lay between the germline ends. The CDR3 spans 13 residues.

The chain recombines TRBV11-2 with TRBJ2-5; no firm D call. The end of the DNA fits TRBJ2-7 better, so the J call may be wrong. Per germline, CDR1 SGHAT and CDR2 FQNNGV. The CDR3 spans 16 residues. The CDR3 sequence is CASSLPSSASSYEQYF. CDR3 bases: TGTGCCAGCAGCTTACCCTCGAGCGCCTCCTCCTACGAGCAGTACTTC.

The chain uses TRBV28 and TRBJ2-7; the D gene is possibly TRBD1 (7 bases). V was pared by 6 bases and J by 2 bases, with 17 bases between. This CDR3 region has 15 residues. CDR1 is MDHEN and CDR2 is SYDVKM in the germline V gene. The CDR3 nucleotides are TGTGCCAGCAGGGGGGGACAGCGATCCCCCTACGAGCAGTACTTC. This gives the protein CASRGGQRSPYEQYF.

This chain connects TRBV7-9 to TRBJ1-1; unclear D gene. The CDR3 totals 14 residues. V lost 0 bases and J lost 5, with 10 bases in between. The V gene's germline CDR1 is SEHNR and CDR2 FQNEAQ (reference sequence). The CDR3 loop reads CASSLANTGTEAFF. In nucleotides, the CDR3 is TGTGCCAGCAGCTTAGCGAACACGGGAACTGAAGCTTTCTTT.

The V call is TRBV27, the J call TRBJ1-2; 9 bases line up with TRBD1. The length of the CDR3 is 13 residues. The V segment lost 5 bases and the J segment 6 bases; nucleotides outside the gene matches: 4. CDR1 and CDR2 (germline): MNHEY, SMNVEV (reference sequence). CDR3 DNA: TGTGCCAGCAGTAATACAGGGGGCAATGGCTACACCTTC. It translates to CASSNTGGNGYTF.